These T cell receptor beta chains were read from a single sample in a study of PD-1 blockade in classical Hodgkin lymphoma. This table comes from immunoSEQ multiplex PCR, and its TCRdb copy is limited to in-frame clones, with some not included. Of 57,000 or so clones detected, about 85% appear once; the ten largest clones hold about 8.1%. The source material was peripheral blood mononuclear cells (PBMCs), sampled before the fourth cycle of nivolumab. Every receptor here comes from a human donor with classical Hodgkin lymphoma. Both conserved end residues are part of each CDR3. The D gene is left open where the match is weak. A clone size is listed for some rows: how often the clone was seen (once, few, many), or a class if it is expanded.

D,size,length,J,V,DNA,CDR3
TRBD2,once,17,TRBJ2-5,TRBV28,TGTGCCAGCAGTTTCCCCAGCGGGGGGGCGGGAGGAGAGACCCAGTACTTC,CASSFPSGGAGGETQYF
NA,NA,16,TRBJ1-1,TRBV5-6,TGTGCCAGCAGCTTGGAGCGGGTTGGGGGGCACACTGAAGCTTTCTTT,CASSLERVGGHTEAFF
TRBD1,NA,17,TRBJ2-2,TRBV7-9,TGTGCCAGCAGCTCCTCGGGACAGAATAAGCACACCGGGGAGCTGTTTTTT,CASSSSGQNKHTGELFF
NA,NA,15,TRBJ1-5,TRBV5-5,TGTGCCAGCAGCTTGGGTCAGGGTAGCAATCAGCCCCAGCATTTT,CASSLGQGSNQPQHF
NA,NA,16,TRBJ2-3,TRBV7-8,TGTGCCAGCAGCCCTCTTCGGGGGGCCTCGGGGCCAACGCAGTATTTT,CASSPLRGASGPTQYF
NA,NA,13,TRBJ2-3,TRBV2,TGTGCCAGCAGTGGAGTTATCACAGATACGCAGTATTTT,CASSGVITDTQYF
NA,NA,15,TRBJ1-4,TRBV5-1,TGCGCCAGCAGCTTGATTACCGGGAAGGGTGAAAAACTGTTTTTT,CASSLITGKGEKLFF
NA,NA,15,TRBJ1-3,TRBV28,TGTGCCAGCAGAGACAGGATTTCCTCTGGAAACACCATATATTTT,CASRDRISSGNTIYF
TRBD1,once,15,TRBJ1-1,TRBV5-1,TGCGCCAGCAGCGGGGGACAGTTAAGATTCACTGAAGCTTTCTTT,CASSGGQLRFTEAFF
NA,NA,14,TRBJ1-4,TRBV4-1,TGCGCCAGCAGCGGAGCCGCAACTAATGAAAAACTGTTTTTT,CASSGAATNEKLFF
TRBD1,NA,15,TRBJ2-7,TRBV5-4,TGTGCCAGCAGCTTTCTACCGGGACAGACCTACGAGCAGTACTTC,CASSFLPGQTYEQYF
TRBD2,NA,15,TRBJ2-2,TRBV5-1,TGCGCCAGCAGCTTGGACCTAGCGGGGACCGGGGAGCTGTTTTTT,CASSLDLAGTGELFF
NA,NA,15,TRBJ2-6,TRBV5-6,TGTGCCAGCAGCCTCCGGGCTACGGGGGCCAACGTCCTGACTTTC,CASSLRATGANVLTF
NA,NA,17,TRBJ2-2,TRBV21-1,TGTGCCAGCACCGGAAGGGGGGCCCGCGCGAACACCGGGGAGCTGTTTTTT,CASTGRGARANTGELFF
NA,NA,17,TRBJ1-2,TRBV4-1,TGCGCCAGCAGTCCCCAGGGCCGGGGGGGAGTGCGCTATGGCTACACCTTC,CASSPQGRGGVRYGYTF
NA,NA,14,TRBJ2-7,TRBV5-1,TGCGCCAGCAGCTTCGATGGCGTCACCTACGAGCAGTACTTC,CASSFDGVTYEQYF
NA,NA,13,TRBJ1-5,TRBV5-1,TGCGCCAGCAGCTTTAGTAGCAATCAGCCCCAGCATTTT,CASSFSSNQPQHF
TRBD2,once,16,TRBJ2-2,TRBV7-6,TGTGCCAGCAGCCCCCGAGCGGCGGGGGGGACCGGGGAGCTGTTTTTT,CASSPRAAGGTGELFF
NA,NA,15,TRBJ1-1,TRBV5-1,TGCGCCAGCAGCTTGGTCGGGGGGGTCGACACTGAAGCTTTCTTT,CASSLVGGVDTEAFF
NA,NA,13,TRBJ2-7,TRBV27,TGTGCCAGCTCCGAAGGAAGGCCCTACGAGCAGTACTTC,CASSEGRPYEQYF
NA,NA,16,TRBJ1-2,TRBV7-8,TGTGCCAGCAGCTTATGGGGCCAGGGGAAGGCCTATGGCTACACCTTC,CASSLWGQGKAYGYTF
NA,NA,12,TRBJ1-4,TRBV6-6,TGTGCCAGCAGACCTTACCGGGAAAAACTGTTTTTT,CASRPYREKLFF
NA,NA,17,TRBJ2-3,TRBV21-1,TGTGCCAGCAGCAAAGGGTCAACAGGGAGGGGAACAGATACGCAGTATTTT,CASSKGSTGRGTDTQYF
NA,NA,15,TRBJ1-1,TRBV2,TGTGCCAGCAGTGACCCGAAAGGAGCCAACACTGAAGCTTTCTTT,CASSDPKGANTEAFF
TRBD2,NA,16,TRBJ2-3,TRBV28,TGTGCCAGCAGTACCCGCGGCGGGGGGGCCTCGGATACGCAGTATTTT,CASSTRGGGASDTQYF
TRBD1,NA,16,TRBJ2-2,TRBV30,TGTGCCTGGAAAGAACAGGACAGGGCAGCTTCCAGGGAGCTGTTTTTT,CAWKEQDRAASRELFF
NA,NA,12,TRBJ1-2,TRBV5-5,TGTGCCAGCAGCTTGGTGGCAGCTGGCTACACCTTC,CASSLVAAGYTF
NA,NA,14,TRBJ2-3,TRBV5-1,TGCGCCAGCAACGGGGCTGTTAGCACAGATACGCAGTATTTT,CASNGAVSTDTQYF
NA,NA,15,TRBJ1-5,TRBV6-1,TGTGCCAGCAGTGAAGCGTGGGAGGGCCGGCGACCCCAGCATTTT,CASSEAWEGRRPQHF
TRBD2,NA,16,TRBJ2-1,TRBV28,TGTGCCAGCACCTTTAGCGGGGGAGGTTTCTACAATGAGCAGTTCTTC,CASTFSGGGFYNEQFF
TRBD1,few,13,TRBJ1-2,TRBV7-9,TGTGCCAGCAGCTTAGTCGGGGACAGCGGCTACACCTTC,CASSLVGDSGYTF
NA,NA,13,TRBJ1-1,TRBV27,TGTGCCAGCAGTCTTTCCATGAACACTGAAGCTTTCTTT,CASSLSMNTEAFF
NA,once,18,TRBJ1-6,TRBV28,TGTGCCAGCAGCCCATCGGGGTTGCCACGCTCCTATAATTCACCCCTCCACTTT,CASSPSGLPRSYNSPLHF
NA,NA,13,TRBJ2-2,TRBV30,TGTGCCTGGAGCAGGGAGGACACCGGGGAGCTGTTTTTT,CAWSREDTGELFF
TRBD1,NA,12,TRBJ2-7,TRBV5-3,TGTGCCACCTCGGACAGGAACTACGAGCAGTACTTC,CATSDRNYEQYF
NA,few,8,TRBJ1-1,TRBV19,TGTGCGGTCGGTCGGGCTTTCTTT,CAVGRAFF
NA,NA,14,TRBJ1-2,TRBV5-1,TGCGCCAGCAGCTTGTTCGGGGAGGGCTATGGCTACACCTTC,CASSLFGEGYGYTF
NA,once,13,TRBJ1-4,TRBV11-2,TGTGCCAGCAGCTTAGATAGGGCAGAAAAACTGTTTTTT,CASSLDRAEKLFF
NA,NA,11,TRBJ2-1,TRBV30,TGTGCCTGGAGTAACCGGGCTGAGCAGTTCTTC,CAWSNRAEQFF
NA,NA,11,TRBJ2-1,TRBV4-1,TGCGCCAGCAGCCAAAACGCATTGCAGTTCTTC,CASSQNALQFF
TRBD1,NA,14,TRBJ2-3,TRBV5-1,TGCGCCAGCAGCCCGGGACAGGGTACAGATACGCAGTATTTT,CASSPGQGTDTQYF
NA,NA,13,TRBJ1-2,TRBV29-1,TGCAGCGTTAGGGTCCCCGGTGGCTATGGCTACACCTTC,CSVRVPGGYGYTF
TRBD1,NA,14,TRBJ2-5,TRBV5-1,TGCGCCAGCAGCCCCGGACAGGGGGCAGAGACCCAGTACTTC,CASSPGQGAETQYF
NA,once,13,TRBJ1-2,TRBV10-3,TGTGCCGTAGCTTCAGAGTCCAACTATGGCTACACCTTC,CAVASESNYGYTF
TRBD1,few,15,TRBJ2-4,TRBV28,TGTGCCAGCAGTTTTCGGTCACAGGGGGGAAACATTCAGTACTTC,CASSFRSQGGNIQYF
NA,NA,12,TRBJ1-2,TRBV27,TGTGCCAGCATGGGGGATCGTCATGGCTACACCTTC,CASMGDRHGYTF
TRBD1,NA,15,TRBJ1-4,TRBV5-1,TGCGCCAGCAGCTCGCAGGGGGCGGCTAATGAAAAACTGTTTTTT,CASSSQGAANEKLFF
NA,NA,18,TRBJ2-6,TRBV9,TGTGCCAGCAGCGTAGTAAGGGGCCCTGACTCTGGGGCCAACGTCCTGACTTTC,CASSVVRGPDSGANVLTF
NA,NA,15,TRBJ2-3,TRBV4-1,TGCGCCAGCAGCCGGGGGGACTCAAGCACAGATACGCAGTATTTT,CASSRGDSSTDTQYF
NA,NA,15,TRBJ1-1,TRBV6-5,TGTGCCAGCAGCTCCCCAGGGGCGCCAAACACTGAAGCTTTCTTT,CASSSPGAPNTEAFF
TRBD2,NA,19,TRBJ2-2,TRBV4-1,TGCGCCAGCAGCCAAGTGGAGTTAGCGGGGGGGCCGGGCACCGGGGAGCTGTTTTTT,CASSQVELAGGPGTGELFF
NA,NA,17,TRBJ1-1,TRBV4-1,TGCGCCAGCAGCCAAGCTCTACGGGGGGTGGTGAACACTGAAGCTTTCTTT,CASSQALRGVVNTEAFF
NA,NA,13,TRBJ2-1,TRBV5-1,TGCGCCAGCAGCTTAGGGAACTACAATGAGCAGTTCTTC,CASSLGNYNEQFF
NA,once,15,TRBJ2-3,TRBV9,TGTGCCAGCAGCGGGTCGGTGGGGGCCACAGATACGCAGTATTTT,CASSGSVGATDTQYF
NA,NA,13,TRBJ1-1,TRBV29-1,TGCAGCGTGGCCCACGTTGGAAACACTGAAGCTTTCTTT,CSVAHVGNTEAFF